Here is one TCR beta chain with its context. Which cohort a participant joined came from the clinical history participants gave. The record originates from a study of blood T cell repertoires in COVID-19. Turning to the study itself: Some COVID-19 samples were acute and others convalescent; all came from the United States, Italy and Spain. In each case, the material was cDNA or gDNA derived from T cells, B-cell-depleted T cells, or PBMCs.

The CDR3 loop spans 18 amino acids. CDR1 is MDHEN and CDR2 is SYDVKM in the germline V gene. Trimming removed 5 bases from V and 3 bases from J; junction bases left unmatched: 17. TCRdb's table, derived via immunoSEQ multiplex PCR, lists solely in-frame clones and lacks some. This sample has about 440,000 clones, with about 90% found just once. The chain has TRBV28 and TRBJ1-1; 8 nucleotides align to TRBD1. Sequenced sample: PBMCs or T cells enriched from blood (not recorded which). This sequence originates from a man aged 18 to 29 who had recovered from COVID-19. CDR3 in DNA: TGTGCCAGCAGTAGACCCCCTCATAGGACAGGGATGGACACTGAAGCTTTCTTT. This encodes CASSRPPHRTGMDTEAFF. Filled out from reference TRBV28 and TRBJ1-1, the complete variable domain reads DVKVTQSSRYLVKRTGEKVFLECVQDMDHENMFWYRQDPGLGLRLIYFSYDVKMKEKGDIPEGYSVSREKKERFSLILESASTNQTSMYLCASSRPPHRTGMDTEAFFGQGTRLTVV.